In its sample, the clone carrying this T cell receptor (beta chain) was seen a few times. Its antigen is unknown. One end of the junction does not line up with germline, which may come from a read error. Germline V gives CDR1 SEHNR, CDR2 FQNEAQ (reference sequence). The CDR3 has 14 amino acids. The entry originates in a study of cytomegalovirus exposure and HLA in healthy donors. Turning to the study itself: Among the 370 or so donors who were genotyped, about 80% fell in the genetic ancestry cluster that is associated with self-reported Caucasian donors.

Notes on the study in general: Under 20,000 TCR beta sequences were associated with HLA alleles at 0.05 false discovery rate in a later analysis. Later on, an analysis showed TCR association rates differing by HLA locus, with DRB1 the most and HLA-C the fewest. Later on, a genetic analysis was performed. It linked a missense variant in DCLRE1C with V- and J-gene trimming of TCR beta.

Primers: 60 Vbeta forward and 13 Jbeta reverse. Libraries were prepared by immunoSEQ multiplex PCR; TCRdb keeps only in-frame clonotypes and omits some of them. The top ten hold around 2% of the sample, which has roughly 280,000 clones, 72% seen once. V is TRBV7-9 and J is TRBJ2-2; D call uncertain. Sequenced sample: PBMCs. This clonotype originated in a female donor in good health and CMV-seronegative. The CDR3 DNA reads TGTTCCAGCAGCCATCGACTCAGCTCCGGGGAGCTGTTTTTT. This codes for CSSSHRLSSGELFF.